The TCR beta chain under discussion was sequenced for a study of early T cells in non-severe SARS-CoV-2 infection. In the study overall: Unpaired chains resulted from sequencing bulk RNA of unsorted whole blood. Study findings and constraints: VDJdb matching skewed toward anti-spike CD8 responses, missing private and CD4 specificities.

Germline CDR1 is MGHDK and CDR2 is SYGVNS. Trimming took 6 bases from V and 2 from J, leaving 11 bases between them. CDR3 length: 13 amino acids. This clonotype was seen more than once but under ten times. Antigen specificity is unknown. Unique molecular identifiers were added to individual cDNA molecules. TCRdb independently ran MiXCR on the 5' RACE reads; one entry per CDR3 protein. The sample carries 68,000 or so distinct CDR3 sequences, roughly 11% recorded once. The source of this sequence is an adult who was a healthcare worker with PCR-confirmed SARS-CoV-2 infection or an uninfected control (not recorded which). Sequencing input: whole blood. V is TRBV25-1 and J is TRBJ2-7; a possible D gene is TRBD2 (6 bases). CDR3 DNA sequence: TGTGCCAGCAGCCGCGGGGCCACCTACGAGCAGTACTTC. Translating gives CASSRGATYEQYF.